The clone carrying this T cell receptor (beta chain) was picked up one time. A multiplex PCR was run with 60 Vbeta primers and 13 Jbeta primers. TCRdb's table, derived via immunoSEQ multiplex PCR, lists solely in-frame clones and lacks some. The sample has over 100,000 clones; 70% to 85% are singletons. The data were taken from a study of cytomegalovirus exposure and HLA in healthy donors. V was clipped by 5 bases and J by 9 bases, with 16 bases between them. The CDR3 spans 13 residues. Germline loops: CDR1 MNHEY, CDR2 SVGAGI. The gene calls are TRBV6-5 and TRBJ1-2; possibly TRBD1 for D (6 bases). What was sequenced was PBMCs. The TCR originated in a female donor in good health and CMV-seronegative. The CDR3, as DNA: TGTGCCAGCAGTGCCGGGACAAGGGCTCGCTACACCTTC. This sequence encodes CASSAGTRARYTF.